Below, 32 T cell receptor beta chains from the same sample are listed, as sequenced in a study of T cells in Graves' hyperthyroidism and ophthalmopathy. RNA transcripts were the template for amplifying TCR beta CDR3 regions. TCR CDR3 regions were first amplified by RT-PCR with HTBI primers. TCRdb reprocessed the multiplex PCR reads with MiXCR, giving one entry per CDR3 protein. There are hundreds of thousands of distinct CDR3 sequences in the sample; roughly 15% occur only once, and roughly 10% lies in the top ten. Sequencing used blood. The receptors derive from a woman younger than 30 with Graves' hyperthyroidism.

This clonotype has more than one count but fewer than ten. This chain joins TRBV9 and TRBJ1-1; D is undetermined. This CDR3 spans 13 amino acids. Germline V gene lookup returns CDR1 SGDLS and CDR2 YYNGEE. V lost 3 bases, J lost 11 bases, and 17 bases lay in between. The CDR3 protein is CASSDSRTSGAFF. In nucleotides, the CDR3 is TGTGCCAGCAGCGACAGCCGAACATCTGGGGCTTTCTTT.

Many counts were recorded for this clonotype. The chain combines TRBV5-1 with TRBJ2-1, with D unresolved. Deletions cut 5 bases from V and 1 base from J, with 10 bases between. From germline, CDR1 is SGHRS and CDR2 YFSETQ. CDR3 length equals 14 residues. The DNA for the CDR3 is TGCGCCAGCAGACTCATGGGTTCCTACAATGAGCAGTTCTTC. Protein: CASRLMGSYNEQFF. The full variable domain, in which reference TRBV5-1 and TRBJ2-1 provide the parts outside the CDR3, is KAGVTQTPRYLIKTRGQQVTLSCSPISGHRSVSWYQQTPGQGLQFLFEYFSETQRNKGNFPGRFSGRQFSNSRSEMNVSTLELGDSALYLCASRLMGSYNEQFFGPGTRLTVL.

J is TRBJ2-1 and V is TRBV24-1; 14 bases are shared with TRBD2. V dropped 6 bases and J dropped 7; count of bases not matched to a gene: 4. The CDR3 is 15 amino acids. The germline CDR1 and CDR2 sequences are KGHDR and SFDVKD. The CDR3 bases are TGTGCCACCAGTACCGGGACTAGCGGGAGAAATGAGCAGTTCTTC. Its translation: CATSTGTSGRNEQFF.

This clonotype showed up many times. This chain links TRBV7-9 with TRBJ2-7, with 9 positions matching TRBD2. J lost 0 bases, V lost 5 bases, and 8 bases had no gene match. The CDR3 is 16 residues long. Looked up from germline, CDR1 is SEHNR and CDR2 is FQNEAQ (reference sequence). CDR3 nucleotide sequence: TGTGCCAGCAGCGAAGTAGCGGGGGCCAGCTCCTACGAGCAGTACTTC. It encodes CASSEVAGASSYEQYF.

This clonotype occurred many times. The V gene is TRBV20-1, the J gene TRBJ2-7; D remains ambiguous. Germline V lookup: CDR1 DFQATT, CDR2 SNEGSKA (reference sequence). V lost 2 bases and J 1 base, leaving 9 bases between the germline ends. This CDR3 spans 13 amino acids. This CDR3 is CSARLLRSYEQYF. CDR3 bases: TGCAGTGCTAGACTCCTACGTTCCTACGAGCAGTACTTC.

This chain connects TRBV4-2 to TRBJ2-2; a possible D gene is TRBD1 (5 bases). The CDR3 extends over 19 amino acids. V was pared by 0 bases and J by 3 bases, with 20 bases between. Germline lookup yields CDR1 LGHNA and CDR2 YNFKEQ. The CDR3 here is CASSQEGAISYSDTGELFF. CDR3 sequence (DNA): TGTGCCAGCAGCCAAGAAGGGGCAATATCGTATTCCGACACCGGGGAGCTGTTTTTT.

This clonotype was counted a few times. Possible read error: a much larger clone is one base away. V gene TRBV30 combines with J gene TRBJ1-5; D gene ambiguous. The V and J ends lost 0 bases and 0 bases respectively, with 3 bases between them. Germline V CDR1 and CDR2: GTSNPN, SVGIG (reference sequence). The CDR3 is 13 residues long. CDR3: CAWSVYSNQPQHF. The CDR3 DNA reads TGTGCCTGGAGTGTTTATAGCAATCAGCCCCAGCATTTT.

CDR3 loop: CASSQMRIGTSTDTQYF. CDR3 nucleotide sequence: TGCGCCAGCAGCCAAATGAGGATCGGGACTTCCACAGATACGCAGTATTTT. The genes are TRBV4-3 and TRBJ2-3, with D perhaps matching TRBD2 (6 bases). V gave up 2 bases and J gave up 2 bases, with 17 bases separating them. The CDR3 extends over 17 amino acids. Per germline, CDR1 LGHNA and CDR2 YSLEER.

This clonotype was found many times. The chain is built from TRBV3-1 and TRBJ1-1; no clear D gene. In germline, CDR1 is LGHDT, CDR2 YNNKEL (reference sequence). V lost 5 bases and J lost 4, with 14 bases in between. The length of the CDR3 is 14 residues. CDR3 in DNA: TGTGCCAGCAGCGAGAGAATGCGGAGCACTGAAGCTTTCTTT. This codes for CASSERMRSTEAFF.

Ten or more counts support this clonotype. The chain recombines TRBV30 with TRBJ2-5; perhaps TRBD2 as D (6 bases). The CDR3 spans 13 residues. Germline lookup yields CDR1 GTSNPN and CDR2 SVGIG (reference sequence). V was cut by 3 bases and J by 4 bases, with 12 bases left in between. The CDR3 DNA sequence: TGTGCCTGGAGCGGGAGTGATGGAGAGACCCAGTACTTC. It specifies CAWSGSDGETQYF.

The V and J genes are TRBV11-2 and TRBJ1-2, with 10 bases aligning to TRBD1. The CDR3 runs 14 residues. Germline loops: CDR1 SGHAT, CDR2 FQNNGV. V lost 1 base to trimming and J lost 8 bases; unmatched junction nucleotides: 4. This CDR3 reads CASSLVGQGSGYTF. The CDR3 bases are TGTGCCAGCAGCTTAGTGGGACAGGGGAGCGGCTACACCTTC. The complete variable domain, with remaining parts taken from reference TRBV11-2 and TRBJ1-2, reads EAGVAQSPRYKIIEKRQSVAFWCNPISGHATLYWYQQILGQGPKLLIQFQNNGVVDDSQLPKDRFSAERLKGVDSTLKIQPAKLEDSAVYLCASSLVGQGSGYTFGSGTRLTVV.

The rearrangement links TRBV9 to TRBJ2-7, with TRBD2 as a possible D gene (5 bases). Trimming shortened V by 4 bases and J by 0 bases, and 8 bases separated the two germline ends. The germline CDR1 and CDR2 sequences are SGDLS and YYNGEE. The CDR3 has 13 amino acids. The CDR3 reads CASSKRDSYEQYF. The DNA of the CDR3 is TGTGCCAGCAGCAAACGGGACTCCTACGAGCAGTACTTC.

This clonotype was detected many times. The chain uses TRBV20-1 and TRBJ2-3; D gene ambiguous. Trimming pared 4 bases from V and 1 base from J, leaving 6 bases between. CDR3 length equals 12 residues. In germline, CDR1 is DFQATT, CDR2 SNEGSKA (reference sequence). The CDR3 is CSATDGTDTQYF. CDR3 coding DNA: TGCAGTGCTACGGACGGCACAGATACGCAGTATTTT.

The chain has TRBV6-6 and TRBJ2-7; D remains ambiguous. Germline CDR1 reads MNHNY; CDR2 reads SVGAGI (reference sequence). This CDR3 region has 15 residues. With 0 bases removed from V and 5 bases from J, the gap between germline ends came to 14 bases. CDR3 protein: CASSYSPDILDEQYF. Here the CDR3 DNA reads TGTGCCAGCAGTTACTCCCCAGACATTCTGGACGAGCAGTACTTC.

V and J are TRBV9 and TRBJ1-2; D may be TRBD1 (5 bases). The CDR3 is 14 residues long. The V gene's germline CDR1 is SGDLS and CDR2 YYNGEE. The V gene lost 4 bases and the J gene lost 6 bases, with 16 bases spanning the gap. CDR3 sequence (DNA): TGTGCCAGCAGCCCACGGGACCCAAGGGATGGCTACACCTTC. Its translation: CASSPRDPRDGYTF.

The V gene is TRBV14, the J gene TRBJ2-1; TRBD2 matches at 8 bases. Germline V gives CDR1 SGHDN, CDR2 FVKESK. With V trimmed by 1 base and J by 5 bases, 7 bases remained unmatched. This CDR3 contains 16 residues. The CDR3 nucleotides are TGTGCCAGCAGCCAAGTAAACCCTAGCGGGCACAATGAGCAGTTCTTC. It is translated as CASSQVNPSGHNEQFF.

This clonotype occurred a few times. The V call is TRBV24-1, the J call TRBJ2-1; D possibly corresponds to TRBD2 (6 bases). V was cut by 4 bases and J by 3 bases, with 18 bases left in between. Germline values: CDR1 KGHDR, CDR2 SFDVKD. This CDR3 contains 17 residues. The CDR3 nucleotides are TGTGCCACCAGTGACTACGGGACGGGAGCTAACTACAATGAGCAGTTCTTC. Its protein is CATSDYGTGANYNEQFF.

This clonotype has just a few counts. The rearrangement uses TRBV27 and TRBJ1-5; D possibly corresponds to TRBD1 (5 bases). This CDR3 has 14 residues. V was trimmed by 8 bases and J by 1 base, leaving 12 bases between them. Germline V gives CDR1 MNHEY, CDR2 SMNVEV (reference sequence). CDR3: CASGAAPSNQPQHF. In DNA, the CDR3 is TGTGCCAGCGGGGCGGCACCCAGCAATCAGCCCCAGCATTTT.

This clonotype turned up a few times. This may arise from a read error, as a much more abundant clone is one base away. The chain employs TRBV2 and TRBJ1-1; no definite D call. The CDR3 has 15 residues. Germline V CDR1 and CDR2: SNHLY, FYNNEI. CDR3 nucleotides: TGTGTCACGCACGGTCTAAGGAGGGCCGGGACTGAAGCTTTCTTT. This codes for CVTHGLRRAGTEAFF.

V and J are TRBV9 and TRBJ2-1; 8 bases fit TRBD2. The length of the CDR3 is 18 residues. Germline CDR1 SGDLS, CDR2 YYNGEE. Germline trimming cut 4 bases from V and 2 bases from J; bases unmatched to any gene: 14. The CDR3 coding sequence is TGTGCCAGCAGCTCAACTAGCGGACCCCAAACAACCTACAATGAGCAGTTCTTC. Translation gives CASSSTSGPQTTYNEQFF.

This clonotype was recorded a few times. The chain employs TRBV28 and TRBJ2-2; D could derive from TRBD1 or TRBD2 (6 bases each). This CDR3 comprises 14 residues. Germline CDR1 reads MDHEN; CDR2 reads SYDVKM. Trimming shortened V by 8 bases and J by 3 bases, and 13 bases separated the two germline ends. As DNA, the CDR3 is TGTGCCAGCCAACAGGGACTGCACACCGGGGAGCTGTTTTTT. This sequence encodes CASQQGLHTGELFF.

This clonotype was detected ten times or more. This chain joins TRBV9 and TRBJ1-1, with D maybe TRBD1 (6 bases). Germline loops: CDR1 SGDLS, CDR2 YYNGEE. V was cut by 3 bases and J by 10 bases, with 16 bases left in between. The CDR3 is made up of 13 amino acids. The CDR3 here is CASSGDMDLSAFF. As DNA, the CDR3 is TGTGCCAGCAGCGGGGACATGGACCTTTCAGCTTTCTTT.

This clonotype was observed many times. This chain connects TRBV28 to TRBJ2-7; D is possibly TRBD1 (6 bases). V lost 4 bases and J lost 2, with 12 bases in between. Looked up from germline, CDR1 is MDHEN and CDR2 is SYDVKM. The length of the CDR3 is 14 residues. The CDR3 DNA reads as TGTGCCAGCAGTTCCCGACAGGCCCCCTACGAGCAGTACTTC. It yields the protein CASSSRQAPYEQYF.

This clonotype was counted many times. The CDR3 region has the DNA TGTGCCAGCAGCTTAGCGCGCGGGCCCCAGCATTTT. This translates into CASSLARGPQHF. This chain links TRBV7-2 with TRBJ1-5; the D is unclear. The CDR3 sequence is 12 residues long. CDR1 and CDR2 (germline): SGHTA, FQGNSA. Deletions cut 0 bases from V and 9 bases from J, with 6 bases between.

This sequence joins TRBV4-1 and TRBJ1-1; D is unclear. Deletions cut 0 bases from V and 2 bases from J, with 10 bases between. This CDR3 has 15 amino acids. Germline V gene sequence: CDR1 MGHRA, CDR2 YSYEKL. The CDR3 DNA reads as TGCGCCAGCAGCCAAGAGGTCACAGTTAACACTGAAGCTTTCTTT. Protein product: CASSQEVTVNTEAFF.

In this sample, this clonotype turned up many times. The chain carries TRBV5-1 and TRBJ2-7; no reliable D call. The V end lost 4 bases, the J end lost 2 bases, and 10 bases lay between the germline ends. Germline values: CDR1 SGHRS, CDR2 YFSETQ. CDR3 size: 13 residues. The CDR3, as DNA: TGCGCCAGCAGCCGACTCGCGACCTACGAGCAGTACTTC. This translates into CASSRLATYEQYF.

This clonotype appeared many times. The rearrangement joins TRBV11-2 to TRBJ1-1; no firm D call. The CDR3 is 15 residues long. V lost 5 bases to trimming and J lost 1 base, with 14 bases between them. Germline V lookup: CDR1 SGHAT, CDR2 FQNNGV. CDR3 region: CASSHPLDWNTEAFF. The CDR3 coding sequence is TGTGCCAGCAGCCATCCTCTGGACTGGAACACTGAAGCTTTCTTT. The full variable domain, with the rest looked up from reference TRBV11-2 and TRBJ1-1, is EAGVAQSPRYKIIEKRQSVAFWCNPISGHATLYWYQQILGQGPKLLIQFQNNGVVDDSQLPKDRFSAERLKGVDSTLKIQPAKLEDSAVYLCASSHPLDWNTEAFFGQGTRLTVV.

This clonotype was counted many times. The chain couples TRBV27 to TRBJ2-1; 12 bases map to TRBD2. J was trimmed by 7 bases and V by 2 bases; bases with no gene match: 12. Looked up from germline, CDR1 is MNHEY and CDR2 is SMNVEV (reference sequence). The CDR3 has 18 residues. The CDR3 DNA follows: TGTGCCAGCAGTTTAGGGCCCGGACTAGCGGGATGGGGGAATGAGCAGTTCTTC. Translation gives CASSLGPGLAGWGNEQFF.

This clonotype appeared many times. The chain carries TRBV11-2 and TRBJ1-1; D possibly corresponds to TRBD1 (6 bases). The ends were cut back, 4 bases at V and 1 base at J, with 19 bases in the middle. Germline assignment: CDR1 SGHAT and CDR2 FQNNGV. The CDR3 has 17 amino acids. In DNA, the CDR3 is TGTGCCAGCAGCTCATGGCAGGGGCGGTGGGGGAACACTGAAGCTTTCTTT. Protein: CASSSWQGRWGNTEAFF.

This clonotype was seen a few times. The gene calls are TRBV10-3 and TRBJ1-1; D gene unclear. Germline CDR1 and CDR2: ENHRY and SYGVKD. This CDR3 region has 17 residues. V lost 0 bases to trimming and J lost 1 base, with 15 bases between them. The CDR3: CAISESLTGSGNTEAFF. CDR3 nucleotide sequence: TGTGCCATCAGTGAGTCTTTAACCGGTTCCGGGAACACTGAAGCTTTCTTT.

This clonotype has at least ten counts. V gene TRBV7-9 combines with J gene TRBJ2-1; 7 bases agree with TRBD1. The CDR3 extends over 16 amino acids. Germline V gene data show CDR1 as SEHNR and CDR2 as FQNEAQ (reference sequence). The V and J ends lost 2 bases and 4 bases, in that order; junction bases with no gene match: 8. CDR3 loop: CASSLLWTGEYNEQFF. For the CDR3, the DNA is TGTGCCAGCAGCTTACTATGGACAGGTGAATACAATGAGCAGTTCTTC.

CDR3: CASRLRAGGNQPQHF. The DNA for the CDR3 is TGTGCCAGCAGGCTGCGGGCAGGGGGGAATCAGCCCCAGCATTTT. The J gene is TRBJ1-5, the V gene TRBV28; 7 bases are shared with TRBD1. The CDR3 consists of 15 residues. Unmatched junction bases numbered 9, after V lost 6 bases and J lost 4 bases. Germline-derived CDR1 and CDR2 are MDHEN and SYDVKM.